Given below is one T cell receptor beta chain in context. Antigen unknown. The record originates from a study of OX40 agonist ivuxolimab in advanced cancers. Findings of the study overall: CD8+ T cells averaged more expanded clones than CD4+. Some patients without response likewise showed low normalized clonal expansion. Among the lowest peripheral clonal expansion occurred in 0.1-3.0 mg/kg partial responders.

Produced via immunoSEQ multiplex PCR; TCRdb's table is partial and in-frame only. The sample records about 90,000 clones, roughly 93% being singletons. V lost 0 bases, J lost 8 bases, and 16 bases lay in between. The CDR3 length is 16 residues. Germline CDR1 and CDR2: LGHNA and YNFKEQ. This receptor was taken from an adult with an advanced solid tumor such as melanoma, head and neck, liver or kidney cancer. V and J are TRBV4-2 and TRBJ1-4, with unresolved D. The starting material was CD4+ or CD8+ T cells sorted from blood, obtained in a trial of the OX40 agonist ivuxolimab. CDR3 residues: CASSQDLASRAEKLFF. In DNA form, the CDR3 reads TGTGCCAGCAGCCAAGATTTAGCCTCCCGAGCCGAAAAACTGTTTTTT.